The 26 T cell receptor beta chains in this list originate from one sample, sequenced in a study of metastatic and nonmetastatic thyroid tumors. MiXCR reprocessed the PCR reads for TCRdb. The sample holds around 24,000 clones, roughly 20% seen once. Thyroid surgery was performed in patients who had received no treatment beforehand. The sequenced material came from blood. These receptors came from a male donor with papillary thyroid cancer or a benign thyroid nodule (not recorded which). Some clones in this sample may be carry-over from other donors' samples.

The table lists this clone with a few counts. The chain carries TRBV20-1 and TRBJ2-5; no clear D gene. CDR3 length: 11 amino acids. V lost 4 bases to trimming and J lost 5 bases, with 8 bases between them. Germline V gene data show CDR1 as DFQATT and CDR2 as SNEGSKA (reference sequence). Here the CDR3 reads CSAKVLETQYF. In DNA, the CDR3 is TGCAGTGCTAAAGTCTTGGAGACCCAGTACTTC.

This clone was seen many times. The V and J genes are TRBV5-5 and TRBJ2-7, with D unclear. In germline, CDR1 is SGHKS, CDR2 YYEKEE (reference sequence). This CDR3 spans 14 amino acids. Trimming pared 4 bases from V and 0 bases from J, leaving 11 bases between. The CDR3 sequence: CASSTLGSSYEQYF. CDR3 sequence (DNA): TGTGCCAGCAGCACCCTAGGGTCCTCCTACGAGCAGTACTTC.

By frequency in the sample, this clone is medium-sized. The genes are TRBV2 and TRBJ1-6, with 9 bases matching TRBD1. CDR3 length equals 15 residues. Germline V gene lookup returns CDR1 SNHLY and CDR2 FYNNEI. Trimming cost V 5 bases and J 10 bases; bases outside gene matches: 9. The CDR3 nucleotides are TGTGCCAGCAGTAAAAACAGGGGGCGAGAATCACCCCTCCACTTT. Its translation: CASSKNRGRESPLHF.

This clone was seen many times. V and J are TRBV5-1 and TRBJ2-5; D may be TRBD2 (5 bases). The germline V gene encodes CDR1 SGHRS and CDR2 YFSETQ. Trimming cost V 4 bases and J 1 base, with 8 bases left between them. CDR3 length: 13 residues. DNA for the CDR3: TGCGCCAGCAGCCGGGAAGTCCAAGAGACCCAGTACTTC. This encodes CASSREVQETQYF. The full variable domain, rest sourced from reference TRBV5-1 and TRBJ2-5, is KAGVTQTPRYLIKTRGQQVTLSCSPISGHRSVSWYQQTPGQGLQFLFEYFSETQRNKGNFPGRFSGRQFSNSRSEMNVSTLELGDSALYLCASSREVQETQYFGPGTRLLVL.

The V call is TRBV20-1, the J call TRBJ1-5, with TRBD1 identical over 8 bases. The CDR3 length is 18 residues. Trimming removed 4 bases from V and 5 bases from J; junction bases left unmatched: 19. The germline V gene has CDR1 DFQATT and CDR2 SNEGSKA (reference sequence). DNA for the CDR3: TGCAGTGCTATATCCACGGCAGTGGGACAGGCTAATTATCAGCCCCAGCATTTT. This codes for CSAISTAVGQANYQPQHF.

There are many counts of this clone. The V gene is TRBV7-9, the J gene TRBJ1-2; 7 positions agree with TRBD1. The V segment lost 4 bases and the J segment 4 bases; nucleotides outside the gene matches: 3. The CDR3 is 13 amino acids. The germline CDR1 and CDR2 sequences are SEHNR and FQNEAQ (reference sequence). The chain's CDR3 is CASSSGGTYGYTF. CDR3 sequence (DNA): TGTGCCAGCAGCTCAGGGGGAACCTATGGCTACACCTTC. Based on the CDR3 plus reference TRBV7-9 and TRBJ1-2, the full variable domain is DTGVSQNPRHKITKRGQNVTFRCDPISEHNRLYWYRQTLGQGPEFLTYFQNEAQLEKSRLLSDRFSAERPKGSFSTLEIQRTEQGDSAMYLCASSSGGTYGYTFGSGTRLTVV.

This clone came up a few times. The chain links TRBV4-1 to TRBJ2-7; D unclear. Trimming stripped 0 bases from V and 3 bases from J, with 9 bases between. This CDR3 spans 14 amino acids. Per the germline V gene, CDR1 is MGHRA and CDR2 is YSYEKL. CDR3 residues: CASSQESGHYEQYF. The DNA of the CDR3 is TGCGCCAGCAGCCAAGAGTCGGGCCACTACGAGCAGTACTTC.

About this clone itself: Because it lacks the conserved phenylalanine or tryptophan at the end, this CDR3 is likely a read error. No DNA is shown, since the ends of the CDR3 on it are uncertain; the CDR3 is the one TCRdb lists. The chain joins TRBV6-2 or TRBV6-3 to TRBJ1-2; the D segment call TRBD1 is taken from the table without a DNA check. The CDR3 region is 12 residues in length, termini included. Germline-derived CDR1 and CDR2 are MNHEY and SVGEGT. CDR3 residues: CASSYPDRWGTL.

This clone was observed many times. The V call is TRBV7-2, the J call TRBJ2-5; possible D gene TRBD2, 5 bases. The CDR3 runs to 16 residues. Trimming pared 1 base from V and 7 bases from J, leaving 19 bases between. CDR1 and CDR2 from the germline V gene are SGHTA and FQGNSA. The DNA of the CDR3 is TGTGCCAGCAGCTTAGTTTTTGTTTTGGATCGGGGGACCCAGTACTTC. The encoded protein is CASSLVFVLDRGTQYF.

Note on this clone: With a much larger clone just one base away, this may be a read error. Other DNA sequences in this sample translate to the same CDR3. V usage is TRBV5-5 and J usage is TRBJ2-7, with TRBD1 matching 8 bases. The CDR3 has 12 residues. Germline trimming cut 4 bases from V and 7 bases from J; bases unmatched to any gene: 4. Looked up from germline, CDR1 is SGHKS and CDR2 is YYEKEE (reference sequence). The CDR3 DNA reads as TGTGCCAGCAGCAATACAGGGGGAGAGCAGTACTTC. Translation gives CASSNTGGEQYF.

By its share, this clone is medium-sized. The V gene is TRBV4-1, the J gene TRBJ2-3, with 7 bases aligning to TRBD1. Trimming at V came to 6 bases and at J to 2 bases, leaving 8 bases not matched to a gene. Germline CDR1 MGHRA, CDR2 YSYEKL. The CDR3 is 15 residues long. The CDR3 nucleotides are TGCGCCAGCAGGGACAGGAGCATGAACACAGATACGCAGTATTTT. Translation gives CASRDRSMNTDTQYF.

This clone was recorded a few times. The V gene is TRBV28, the J gene TRBJ1-5, with 8 bases aligning to TRBD1. Germline CDR1 MDHEN, CDR2 SYDVKM. The CDR3 consists of 14 residues. Germline trimming cut 7 bases from V and 7 bases from J; bases unmatched to any gene: 9. The CDR3 loop is CASMECRGPQPQHF. The CDR3 nucleotides are TGTGCCAGCATGGAGTGCAGGGGGCCGCAGCCCCAGCATTTT.

With respect to this clone: This may be a read error, as it is one base from a much larger clone. V usage is TRBV6-1 and J usage is TRBJ2-7, with D hard to call. Looked up from germline, CDR1 is MNHNS and CDR2 is SASEGT. This CDR3 has 11 amino acids. The CDR3 sequence: CASTKGYEQCF. The CDR3 DNA reads TGTGCCAGCACGAAGGGCTACGAGCAGTGCTTC.

This clone was counted ten times or more. The V call is TRBV5-1, the J call TRBJ2-2; 11 bases match TRBD1. Germline-derived CDR1 and CDR2 are SGHRS and YFSETQ. The CDR3 runs 15 residues. The J segment lost 7 bases and the V segment lost 6 bases, leaving 8 bases of the junction unmatched. CDR3 in DNA: TGCGCCAGCACCGTAAGGACAGGGGGCGACGGGGAGCTGTTTTTT. Translated, it gives CASTVRTGGDGELFF.

This clone was observed many times. Germline is not matched at one junction end, which may reflect a read error. The chain combines TRBV5-6 with TRBJ2-1, with TRBD2 identical over 8 bases. The CDR3 has 13 residues. Germline V gives CDR1 SGHDT, CDR2 YYEEEE. CDR3 protein: CASRGGRQGPWIF. The CDR3 coding sequence is TGTGCCAGCAGGGGCGGGAGGCAGGGGCCTTGGATCTTC. Full variable domain (missing parts from reference TRBV5-6 and TRBJ2-1): DAGVTQSPTHLIKTRGQQVTLRCSPKSGHDTVSWYQQALGQGPQFIFQYYEEEERQRGNFPDRFSGHQFPNYSSELNVNALLLGDSALYLCASRGGRQGPWIFGPGTRLTVL.

This clone was detected ten times or more. V gene TRBV2 combines with J gene TRBJ1-5; 8 bases are shared with TRBD1. The CDR3 length is 15 residues. The V gene's germline CDR1 is SNHLY and CDR2 FYNNEI. The V segment lost 6 bases and the J segment 4 bases; nucleotides outside the gene matches: 8. CDR3 sequence (DNA): TGTGCCAGCAGCCAAACGACAGGGGCAAATCAGCCCCAGCATTTT. Translation: CASSQTTGANQPQHF. Full variable domain (remainder filled in from reference TRBV2 and TRBJ1-5): EPEVTQTPSHQVTQMGQEVILRCVPISNHLYFYWYRQILGQKVEFLVSFYNNEISEKSEIFDDQFSVERPDGSNFTLKIRSTKLEDSAMYFCASSQTTGANQPQHFGDGTRLSIL.

This sequence joins TRBV5-1 and TRBJ2-5; the D is unclear. V was clipped by 3 bases and J by 2 bases, with 17 bases between them. CDR3 size: 16 residues. The germline CDR1 and CDR2 sequences are SGHRS and YFSETQ. The CDR3, as DNA: TGCGCCAGCAGCTCACCCCGCCCCCAAGCTCAAGAGACCCAGTACTTC. It codes for CASSSPRPQAQETQYF. Looking up the rest from reference TRBV5-1 and TRBJ2-5 gives the full variable domain: KAGVTQTPRYLIKTRGQQVTLSCSPISGHRSVSWYQQTPGQGLQFLFEYFSETQRNKGNFPGRFSGRQFSNSRSEMNVSTLELGDSALYLCASSSPRPQAQETQYFGPGTRLLVL.

The rearrangement joins TRBV28 to TRBJ1-5, with D unresolved. The V gene lost 6 bases and the J gene lost 0 bases, with 3 bases spanning the gap. The germline V gene encodes CDR1 MDHEN and CDR2 SYDVKM. This CDR3 has 12 residues. The chain's CDR3 is CASRVSNQPQHF. In DNA, the CDR3 is TGTGCCAGCAGGGTTAGCAATCAGCCCCAGCATTTT.

V and J are TRBV5-5 and TRBJ2-7; 8 positions match TRBD1. The germline V gene has CDR1 SGHKS and CDR2 YYEKEE (reference sequence). The CDR3 consists of 13 residues. Trimming at V came to 6 bases and at J to 6 bases, leaving 8 bases not matched to a gene. DNA of the CDR3: TGTGCCAGCATCCCCGGTACAGGGGGCGAGCAGTACTTC. It yields the protein CASIPGTGGEQYF.

The table lists this clone with many counts. The CDR3 DNA reads as TGTGCCAGCAGCCTCGGACGGACAGATACGCAGTATTTT. Residues: CASSLGRTDTQYF. The V call is TRBV4-2, the J call TRBJ2-3; D is undetermined. This CDR3 is 13 amino acids long. Germline assignment: CDR1 LGHNA and CDR2 YNFKEQ. Trimming took 4 bases from V and 3 from J, leaving 8 bases between them.

This clone was observed many times. The CDR3 spells CASSLIADTQYF. The DNA for the CDR3 is TGTGCCAGCAGCCTTATAGCAGATACGCAGTATTTT. The J gene is TRBJ2-3, the V gene TRBV11-2; D remains ambiguous. Trimming stripped 5 bases from V and 4 bases from J, with 7 bases between. The CDR3 runs 12 residues. Per germline, CDR1 SGHAT and CDR2 FQNNGV.

The chain joins TRBV11-1 to TRBJ2-1; 11 positions match TRBD2. The CDR3 has 16 residues. Losses at the gene ends were 5 bases for V and 9 bases for J; bases not matched to a gene: 12. Germline V gene sequence: CDR1 SGHAT, CDR2 FQDESV (reference sequence). In DNA, the CDR3 is TGTGCCAGCAGCCCCGTGGGACTAGCGGTAGGCGGTGAGCAGTTCTTC. Protein: CASSPVGLAVGGEQFF.

The CDR3 DNA is TGTGCCAGCAGTTCGGGGCCGAATGAGCAGTTCTTC. This gives the protein CASSSGPNEQFF. The rearrangement joins TRBV25-1 to TRBJ2-1; D assignment may be TRBD1 or TRBD2 (5 bases each). V was cut by 5 bases and J by 7 bases, with 9 bases left in between. Germline CDR1 is MGHDK and CDR2 is SYGVNS. This CDR3 is 12 amino acids long.

This clone was detected once. The CDR3 DNA follows: TGCGCCAGCAGCTTGGAGGGGGGCCTCGACGAGCAGTACTTC. It specifies CASSLEGGLDEQYF. V is TRBV5-1 and J is TRBJ2-7, with D tentatively TRBD1 or TRBD2 (6 bases each). Trimming left V 0 bases short and J 5 bases short, with 12 bases between. Germline loops: CDR1 SGHRS, CDR2 YFSETQ. This CDR3 contains 14 residues.

This clone has a single count. Compared with germline, one end of the junction differs, possibly owing to a read error. The chain has TRBV7-6 and TRBJ1-3; D not resolved. The CDR3 is 16 amino acids. Germline V lookup: CDR1 SGHVS, CDR2 FNYEAQ. The CDR3 loop reads CASSLAVPLSVNTIYF. The CDR3 nucleotides read TGTGCCAGCAGCTTAGCGGTACCGCTCTCTGTAAACACCATATATTTT.

This clone was observed many times. The rearrangement uses TRBV9 and TRBJ2-3; D assignment may be TRBD1 or TRBD2 (6 bases each). This CDR3 comprises 15 residues. Germline CDR1 and CDR2: SGDLS and YYNGEE. Deletions cut 2 bases from V and 6 bases from J, with 16 bases between. The CDR3 is CASSVTPRGADTQYF. The CDR3 region has the DNA TGTGCCAGCAGCGTGACGCCTAGGGGGGCGGATACGCAGTATTTT.